The rows below give T cell receptor beta chains drawn from one sample of a study of shared clonotypes between healthy human individuals. Generated by immunoSEQ multiplex PCR, the TCRdb table keeps only in-frame clones and is missing some. The sample shows fewer than 1.6 million clones, approximately 98.5% of them seen only once. Sequencing was performed on naive CD4+ T cells sorted from blood. Source of these receptors: a man aged 25 to 45 in good health. The CDR3 runs from the conserved cysteine through the conserved F or W. Each record gives: clone size, J gene, D gene, V gene, CDR3 protein, CDR3 DNA. D genes are given only for firm matches. The size entry is marked missing in some rows and otherwise reads once, few, many or a size class.

>.|TRBJ2-1|.|TRBV14
CASSQVGAYNEQFF
TGTGCCAGCAGCCAAGTTGGAGCATACAATGAGCAGTTCTTC
>.|TRBJ1-3|.|TRBV14
CASSLTSGNTIYF
TGTGCCAGCAGTCTAACCTCTGGAAACACCATATATTTT
>.|TRBJ1-2|TRBD1|TRBV7-9
CASSLRGRGYGYTF
TGTGCCAGCAGCTTACGCGGCAGGGGGTATGGCTACACCTTC
>once|TRBJ2-1|TRBD2|TRBV5-4
CASSFGLVSAGAGANEQFF
TGTGCCAGCAGCTTTGGACTAGTTAGCGCTGGCGCTGGGGCAAATGAGCAGTTCTTC
>.|TRBJ2-1|.|TRBV2
CASGGIAYNEQFF
TGTGCCAGCGGGGGGATCGCCTACAATGAGCAGTTCTTC
>.|TRBJ1-4|TRBD1|TRBV7-9
CASDGQGGLFEKLFF
TGTGCCAGCGATGGACAGGGGGGATTATTTGAAAAACTGTTTTTT
>.|TRBJ2-5|TRBD2|TRBV6-4
CASSEWSGNGETQYF
TGTGCCAGCAGTGAGTGGAGCGGGAACGGTGAGACCCAGTACTTC
>.|TRBJ2-7|.|TRBV7-3
CASSLGTQGYEQYF
TGTGCCAGCAGCTTAGGCACCCAAGGCTACGAGCAGTACTTC
>once|TRBJ1-2|.|TRBV7-9
CASSLDRADGYTF
TGTGCCAGCAGCTTAGACAGGGCCGATGGCTACACCTTC
>.|TRBJ2-7|.|TRBV9
CASSGGPHLGYEQYF
TGTGCCAGCAGCGGGGGACCACATTTAGGCTACGAGCAGTACTTC
>once|TRBJ2-7|TRBD2|TRBV7-2
CASSVFGGRALLQYF
TGTGCCAGCAGCGTTTTTGGCGGGAGAGCCCTCCTGCAGTACTTC
>.|TRBJ1-1|.|TRBV7-6
CASSLYEGATEAFF
TGTGCCAGCAGCCTGTACGAAGGGGCAACTGAAGCTTTCTTT
>.|TRBJ2-1|.|TRBV19
CASSARRGELRNEQFF
TGTGCCAGTAGTGCCCGCAGGGGAGAACTCCGCAATGAGCAGTTCTTC
>.|TRBJ2-7|.|TRBV11-1
CASSLGSAVGEQYF
TGTGCCAGCAGCTTAGGATCGGCGGTTGGTGAGCAGTACTTC
>few|TRBJ2-7|.|TRBV28
CASSLAVGEQYF
TGTGCCAGCAGCTTGGCGGTTGGCGAGCAGTACTTC
>.|TRBJ2-7|TRBD1|TRBV9
CASSVASGQGAYEQYF
TGTGCCAGCAGCGTAGCTTCGGGACAGGGGGCCTACGAGCAGTACTTC
>once|TRBJ2-3|TRBD2|TRBV10-3
CAISDLAGVSDTQYF
TGTGCCATCAGTGACCTAGCGGGAGTGTCAGATACGCAGTATTTT
>.|TRBJ1-2|TRBD1|TRBV13
CASSFRRTGGGYGYTF
TGTGCCAGCAGCTTCCGGAGGACAGGGGGCGGTTATGGCTACACCTTC
>once|TRBJ2-7|.|TRBV15
CATSRDIGVGEQYF
TGTGCCACCAGCAGAGATATTGGGGTAGGAGAGCAGTACTTC
>.|TRBJ2-5|TRBD2|TRBV29-1
CSVGSAGVNQETQYF
TGCAGCGTTGGAAGTGCGGGGGTTAACCAAGAGACCCAGTACTTC
>.|TRBJ2-7|TRBD2|TRBV7-8
CASSLASLAGVPRSYEQYF
TGTGCCAGCAGCTTAGCTTCACTAGCGGGCGTACCACGGTCCTACGAGCAGTACTTC
>.|TRBJ2-5|.|TRBV7-9
CASSWGPQETQYF
TGTGCCAGCAGCTGGGGACCCCAAGAGACCCAGTACTTC
>.|TRBJ2-7|.|TRBV21-1
CASSKAVGQSYEQYF
TGTGCCAGCAGCAAAGCGGTAGGGCAGTCCTACGAGCAGTACTTC
>.|TRBJ2-4|.|TRBV7-9
CASSLGRGGKNIQYF
TGTGCCAGCAGCTTAGGCAGGGGAGGCAAAAACATTCAGTACTTC
>.|TRBJ1-2|.|TRBV4-1
CASSQGEVTNLRYGYTF
TGCGCCAGCAGCCAAGGGGAGGTGACAAACTTGAGGTATGGCTACACCTTC
>once|TRBJ1-1|TRBD1|TRBV4-3
CASSQRDRGNDSRGRTEAFF
TGCGCCAGCAGCCAACGGGACAGGGGTAATGACTCCCGAGGACGTACCGAAGCTTTCTTT
>.|TRBJ2-1|.|TRBV29-1
CSVLRDSSPYNEQFF
TGCAGCGTCCTCCGGGACTCCTCCCCCTACAATGAGCAGTTCTTC
>.|TRBJ2-5|TRBD2|TRBV5-1
CASSLFLAGGLVQETQYF
TGCGCCAGCAGCTTGTTTCTAGCGGGAGGGCTGGTTCAAGAGACCCAGTACTTC
>.|TRBJ2-3|.|TRBV10-3
CAIQGRGPGDTQYF
TGTGCCATCCAGGGCAGAGGGCCTGGAGATACGCAGTATTTT
>once|TRBJ2-2|.|TRBV7-8
CASSFKNTGELFF
TGTGCCAGCAGCTTTAAAAACACCGGGGAGCTGTTTTTT
>.|TRBJ2-5|.|TRBV18
CASSPRGTVFQETQYF
TGTGCCAGCTCACCTCGGGGGACGGTTTTCCAAGAGACCCAGTACTTC
>.|TRBJ2-2|TRBD2|TRBV9
CASSGLAGGTSNTGELFF
TGTGCCAGCAGCGGTCTAGCGGGAGGGACCTCGAACACCGGGGAGCTGTTTTTT
>.|TRBJ2-5|.|TRBV28
CASSSVGRVQETQYF
TGTGCCAGCAGTTCGGTCGGCAGGGTGCAAGAGACCCAGTACTTC
>.|TRBJ2-1|TRBD2|TRBV5-4
CASSSPTSHEQFF
TGTGCCAGCAGCTCCCCGACTAGCCATGAGCAGTTCTTC
>.|TRBJ1-2|.|TRBV7-6
CASSPHSAYGYTF
TGTGCCAGCAGCCCCCACTCGGCGTATGGCTACACCTTC
>.|TRBJ1-2|.|TRBV4-3
CASSRGPNYGYTF
TGCGCCAGCAGCCGGGGGCCTAACTATGGCTACACCTTC
>.|TRBJ2-1|TRBD2|TRBV15
CATSRVLAGWYNEQFF
TGTGCCACCAGCAGAGTACTAGCGGGATGGTACAATGAGCAGTTCTTC
>.|TRBJ2-2|.|TRBV19
CASRRRNTGELFF
TGTGCCAGTAGACGGAGGAACACCGGGGAGCTGTTTTTT
>once|TRBJ2-3|TRBD2|TRBV11-3
CASSQTSAPFTDTQYF
TGTGCCAGCAGCCAGACTAGCGCGCCCTTCACAGATACGCAGTATTTT
>.|TRBJ1-2|.|TRBV6-1
CASSDGSYGYTF
TGTGCCAGCAGTGACGGAAGCTATGGCTACACCTTC
>.|TRBJ2-1|.|TRBV28
CASSLLGYEQFF
TGTGCCAGCAGTTTATTGGGGTATGAGCAGTTCTTC
>.|TRBJ2-2|.|TRBV5-1
CASSLAGMGTGELFF
TGCGCCAGCAGCTTGGCAGGGATGGGGACCGGGGAGCTGTTTTTT
>.|TRBJ2-2|TRBD1|TRBV7-8
CASSSGTGTGKSQNTGELFF
TGTGCCAGCAGCTCGGGAACCGGGACAGGGAAAAGTCAAAACACCGGGGAGCTGTTTTTT
>.|TRBJ2-2|.|TRBV5-1
CASSSLPGGGTGELFF
TGCGCCAGCAGCTCCCTCCCAGGGGGAGGCACCGGGGAGCTGTTTTTT
>.|TRBJ1-5|TRBD1|TRBV7-2
CASSLQGVSNQPQHF
TGTGCCAGCAGCCTACAGGGGGTGAGCAATCAGCCCCAGCATTTT
>.|TRBJ2-2|TRBD2|TRBV5-4
CASSLWSGSSGELFF
TGTGCCAGCAGCTTGTGGAGCGGGAGTTCCGGGGAGCTGTTTTTT
>.|TRBJ2-3|TRBD2|TRBV9
CASSVALAGVGDTQYF
TGTGCCAGCAGCGTAGCACTAGCGGGAGTGGGAGATACGCAGTATTTT
>.|TRBJ1-1|.|TRBV19
CASSRGPTRGTEAFF
TGTGCCAGTAGTAGAGGACCGACCCGGGGCACTGAAGCTTTCTTT
>.|TRBJ2-6|.|TRBV5-4
CASSEKTISGANVLTF
TGTGCCAGCAGCGAGAAAACGATTTCTGGGGCCAACGTCCTGACTTTC
>.|TRBJ2-1|.|TRBV11-1
CASSRARASYNEQFF
TGTGCCAGCAGCCGTGCGCGTGCGTCCTACAATGAGCAGTTCTTC